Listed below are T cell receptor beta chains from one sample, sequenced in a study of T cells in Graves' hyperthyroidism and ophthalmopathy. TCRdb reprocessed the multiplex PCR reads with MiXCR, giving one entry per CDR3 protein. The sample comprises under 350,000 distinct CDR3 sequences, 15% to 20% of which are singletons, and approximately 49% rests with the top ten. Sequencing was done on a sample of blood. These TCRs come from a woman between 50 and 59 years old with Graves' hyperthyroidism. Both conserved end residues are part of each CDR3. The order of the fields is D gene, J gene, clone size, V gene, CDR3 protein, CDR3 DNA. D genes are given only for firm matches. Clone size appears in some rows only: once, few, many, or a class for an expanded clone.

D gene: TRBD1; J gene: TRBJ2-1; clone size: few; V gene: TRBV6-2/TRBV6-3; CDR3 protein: CASSYSRDSYNEQFF; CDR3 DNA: TGTGCCAGCAGTTACTCTAGGGACAGTTACAATGAGCAGTTCTTC
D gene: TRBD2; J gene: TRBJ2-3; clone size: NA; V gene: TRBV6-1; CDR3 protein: CASSDAPSGVADTQYF; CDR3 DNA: TGTGCCAGCAGTGACGCTCCTAGCGGGGTTGCAGATACGCAGTATTTT
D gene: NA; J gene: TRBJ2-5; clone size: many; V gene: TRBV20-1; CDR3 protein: CSAPAAMGTQYF; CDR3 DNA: TGCAGTGCTCCCGCCGCGATGGGGACCCAGTACTTC
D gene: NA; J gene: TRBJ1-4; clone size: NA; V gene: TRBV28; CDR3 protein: CASSSRTGNEKLFF; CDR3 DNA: TGTGCCAGCAGCTCCCGGACGGGTAATGAAAAACTGTTTTTT
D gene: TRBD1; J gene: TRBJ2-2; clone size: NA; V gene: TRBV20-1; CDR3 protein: CSAQQGEGELFF; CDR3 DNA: TGCAGTGCCCAACAGGGGGAAGGGGAGCTGTTTTTT
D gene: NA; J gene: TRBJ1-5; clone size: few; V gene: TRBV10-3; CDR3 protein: CAISEWQENQPQHF; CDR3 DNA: TGTGCCATCAGTGAGTGGCAGGAGAATCAGCCCCAGCATTTT
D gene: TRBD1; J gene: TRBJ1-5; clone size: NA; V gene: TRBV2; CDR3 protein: CASRESGQGGNQPQHF; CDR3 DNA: TGTGCCAGCAGAGAGAGTGGACAGGGAGGCAATCAGCCCCAGCATTTT
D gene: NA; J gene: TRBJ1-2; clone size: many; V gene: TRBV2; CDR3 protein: CASSEGGGLGYTF; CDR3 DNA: TGTGCCAGCAGTGAGGGCGGGGGGCTTGGCTACACCTTC
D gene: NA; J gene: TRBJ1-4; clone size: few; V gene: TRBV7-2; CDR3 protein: CASSLAPLLTTNEKLFF; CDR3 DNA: TGTGCCAGCAGCTTAGCGCCCCTCCTCACAACTAATGAAAAACTGTTTTTT
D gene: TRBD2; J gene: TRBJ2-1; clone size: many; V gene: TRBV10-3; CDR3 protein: CATGGLAGAYNEQFF; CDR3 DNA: TGTGCCACGGGAGGACTAGCGGGAGCTTACAATGAGCAGTTCTTC
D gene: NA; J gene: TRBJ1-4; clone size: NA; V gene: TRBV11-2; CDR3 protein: CASSLDVGGEKLFF; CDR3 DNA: TGTGCCAGCAGCTTAGACGTGGGGGGTGAAAAACTGTTTTTT
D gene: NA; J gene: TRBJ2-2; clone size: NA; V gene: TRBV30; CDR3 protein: CAGRRSGELFF; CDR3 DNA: TGTGCCGGGAGGAGGTCCGGGGAGCTGTTTTTT
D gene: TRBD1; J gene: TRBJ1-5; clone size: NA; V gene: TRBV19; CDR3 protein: CASSGQGGGQPQHF; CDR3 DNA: TGTGCCAGTAGTGGACAGGGGGGAGGTCAGCCCCAGCATTTT
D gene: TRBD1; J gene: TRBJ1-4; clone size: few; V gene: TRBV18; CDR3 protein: CASSPEDRAREKLFF; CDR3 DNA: TGTGCCAGCTCACCAGAGGACAGGGCCCGTGAAAAACTGTTTTTT
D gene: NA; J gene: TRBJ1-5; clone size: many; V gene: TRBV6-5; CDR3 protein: CASSYEGGMGQPQHF; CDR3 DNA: TGTGCCAGCAGTTACGAGGGGGGGATGGGTCAGCCCCAGCATTTT
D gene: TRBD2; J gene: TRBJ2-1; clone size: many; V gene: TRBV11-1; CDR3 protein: CASSDLAGGPSNEQFF; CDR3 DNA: TGTGCCAGCAGCGACCTAGCGGGAGGGCCCTCTAATGAGCAGTTCTTC
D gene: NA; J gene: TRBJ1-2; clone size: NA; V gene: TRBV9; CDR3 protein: CASSWGGPNYGYTF; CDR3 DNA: TGTGCCAGCAGCTGGGGGGGGCCTAACTATGGCTACACCTTC
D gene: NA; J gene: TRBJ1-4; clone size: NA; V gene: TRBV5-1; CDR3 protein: CASSLASAGSNEKLFF; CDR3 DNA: TGCGCCAGCAGCTTGGCTTCGGCGGGGAGTAATGAAAAACTGTTTTTT
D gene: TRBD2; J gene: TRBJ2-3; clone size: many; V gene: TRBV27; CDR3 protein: CASSPTGYGAVGGRGPHGTDTQYF; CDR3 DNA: TGTGCCAGCAGTCCGACAGGGTATGGGGCGGTTGGCGGGAGGGGGCCTCACGGGACAGATACGCAGTATTTT
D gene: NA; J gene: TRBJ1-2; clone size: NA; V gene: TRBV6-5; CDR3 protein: CASSYSGLHGYTF; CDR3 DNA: TGTGCCAGCAGTTACTCAGGTTTACATGGCTACACCTTC
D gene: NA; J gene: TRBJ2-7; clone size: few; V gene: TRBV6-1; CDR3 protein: CASSYQGTYEQYF; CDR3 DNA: TGTGCCAGCAGCTACCAGGGTACCTACGAGCAGTACTTC
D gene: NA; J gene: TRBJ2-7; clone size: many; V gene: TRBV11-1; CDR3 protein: CASSFNSAYEQYF; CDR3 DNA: TGTGCCAGCAGCTTCAACTCCGCCTACGAGCAGTACTTC
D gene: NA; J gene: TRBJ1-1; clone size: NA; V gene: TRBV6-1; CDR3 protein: CASQQDLLNTEAFF; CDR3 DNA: TGTGCCAGCCAGCAGGATCTTCTGAACACTGAAGCTTTCTTT
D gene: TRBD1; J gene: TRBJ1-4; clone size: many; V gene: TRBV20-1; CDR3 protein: CSARAGGAYEKLFF; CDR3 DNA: TGCAGTGCTAGAGCAGGGGGCGCTTATGAAAAACTGTTTTTT
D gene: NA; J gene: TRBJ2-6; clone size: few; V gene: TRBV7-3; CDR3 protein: CASSSQGSANVLTF; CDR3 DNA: TGTGCCAGCAGCTCACAGGGAAGTGCCAACGTCCTGACTTTC
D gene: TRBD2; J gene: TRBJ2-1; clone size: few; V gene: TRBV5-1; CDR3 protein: CASSLALAGVGEQFF; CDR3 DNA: TGCGCCAGCAGCTTGGCGCTAGCGGGAGTGGGTGAGCAGTTCTTC
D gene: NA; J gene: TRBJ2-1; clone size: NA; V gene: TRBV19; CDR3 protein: CASSISSARDYNEQFF; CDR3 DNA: TGTGCCAGTAGTATTTCTAGCGCCCGGGATTACAATGAGCAGTTCTTC
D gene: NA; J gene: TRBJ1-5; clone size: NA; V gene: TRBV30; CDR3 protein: CAWGQGYSNQPQHF; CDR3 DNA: TGTGCCTGGGGCCAGGGATATAGCAATCAGCCCCAGCATTTT
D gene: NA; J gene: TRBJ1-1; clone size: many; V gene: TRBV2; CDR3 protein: CASSVEGRRNTEAFF; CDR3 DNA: TGTGCCAGCAGTGTTGAGGGACGAAGGAACACTGAAGCTTTCTTT
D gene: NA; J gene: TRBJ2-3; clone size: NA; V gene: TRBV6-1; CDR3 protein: CASSMGPSSTDTQYF; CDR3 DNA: TGTGCCAGCAGCATGGGACCTTCTAGCACAGATACGCAGTATTTT
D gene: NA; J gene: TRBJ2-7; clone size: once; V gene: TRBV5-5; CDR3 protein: CASSSSLAPPEQYF; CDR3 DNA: TGTGCCAGCAGCTCGAGCCTAGCTCCCCCCGAGCAGTACTTC
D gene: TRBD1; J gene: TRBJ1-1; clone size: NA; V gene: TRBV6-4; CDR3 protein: CAGSYGTGGINTEAFF; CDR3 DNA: TGTGCCGGCAGTTACGGGACAGGGGGCATAAACACTGAAGCTTTCTTT
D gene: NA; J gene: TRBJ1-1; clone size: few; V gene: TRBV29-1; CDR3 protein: CSVEVSSLNTEAFF; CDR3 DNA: TGCAGCGTTGAAGTGAGCAGCTTGAACACTGAAGCTTTCTTT
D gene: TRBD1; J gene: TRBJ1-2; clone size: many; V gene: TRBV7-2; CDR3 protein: CASSPDRDHGYTF; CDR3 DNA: TGTGCCAGCAGCCCCGACAGGGATCATGGCTACACCTTC
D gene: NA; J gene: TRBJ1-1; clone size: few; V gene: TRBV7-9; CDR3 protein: CASSSDRHPEAFF; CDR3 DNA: TGTGCCAGCAGCTCAGACAGGCACCCTGAAGCTTTCTTT
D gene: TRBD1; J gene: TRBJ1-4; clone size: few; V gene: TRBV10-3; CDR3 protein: CASTPDRSEKLFF; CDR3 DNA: TGTGCCTCGACCCCGGACAGGTCTGAAAAACTGTTTTTT
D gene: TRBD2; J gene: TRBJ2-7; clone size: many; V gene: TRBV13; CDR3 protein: CASTVGLAAYEQYF; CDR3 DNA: TGTGCCAGCACTGTAGGGCTAGCGGCCTACGAGCAGTACTTC
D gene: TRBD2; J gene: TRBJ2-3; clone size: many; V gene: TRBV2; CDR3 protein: CASSDESGSTPDTQYF; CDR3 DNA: TGTGCCAGCAGTGACGAAAGCGGGAGTACCCCAGATACGCAGTATTTT
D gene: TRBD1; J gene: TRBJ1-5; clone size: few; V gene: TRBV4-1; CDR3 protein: CASSLGQFNQPQHF; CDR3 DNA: TGCGCCAGCAGCCTGGGACAGTTCAATCAGCCCCAGCATTTT
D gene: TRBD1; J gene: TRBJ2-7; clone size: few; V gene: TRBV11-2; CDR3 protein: CASSFDRVEQYF; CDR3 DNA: TGTGCCAGCAGTTTCGACAGGGTCGAGCAGTACTTC
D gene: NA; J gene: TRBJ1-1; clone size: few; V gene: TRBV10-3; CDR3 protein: CAFAVEAFF; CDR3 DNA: TGTGCCTTTGCGGTTGAAGCTTTCTTT
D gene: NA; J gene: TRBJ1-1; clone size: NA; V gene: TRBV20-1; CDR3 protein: CSARAGWISEAFF; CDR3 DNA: TGCAGTGCTAGAGCGGGTTGGATCTCTGAAGCTTTCTTT
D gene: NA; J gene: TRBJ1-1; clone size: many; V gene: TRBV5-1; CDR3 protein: CASSPDSNTEAFF; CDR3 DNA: TGTGCCAGCAGTCCAGACAGTAACACTGAAGCTTTCTTT
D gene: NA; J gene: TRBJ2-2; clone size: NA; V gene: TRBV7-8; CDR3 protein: CASSLAGAVGELFF; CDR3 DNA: TGTGCCAGCAGCTTAGCGGGGGCGGTCGGGGAGCTGTTTTTT
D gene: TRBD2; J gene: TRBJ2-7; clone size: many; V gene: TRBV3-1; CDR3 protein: CASSSGTSGIYEQYF; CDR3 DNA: TGTGCCAGCAGCAGTGGGACTAGCGGGATCTACGAGCAGTACTTC
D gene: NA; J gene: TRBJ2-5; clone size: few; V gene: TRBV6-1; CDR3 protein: CASSRPSDQETQYF; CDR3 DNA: TGTGCCAGCAGCCGACCGAGCGACCAAGAGACCCAGTACTTC
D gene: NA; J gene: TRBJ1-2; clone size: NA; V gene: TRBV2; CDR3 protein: CASSPPYVVPGNYGYTF; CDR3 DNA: TGTGCCAGCAGTCCCCCTTATGTAGTTCCCGGTAACTATGGCTACACCTTC
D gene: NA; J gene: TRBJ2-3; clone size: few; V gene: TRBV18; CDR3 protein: CASSPRRESTDTQYF; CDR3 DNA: TGTGCCAGCTCACCACGTCGGGAAAGCACAGATACGCAGTATTTT